A selection of T cell receptor beta chains follows, all from one sample in a study of cytomegalovirus exposure and HLA in healthy donors. TCRdb's table, derived via immunoSEQ multiplex PCR, lists solely in-frame clones and lacks some. The repertoire holds some 240,000 clones, with about 90% as singletons. The sample taken for sequencing was PBMCs. These receptor sequences come from a woman aged 30 to 39 in good health and CMV-seropositive. Each CDR3 is given with its conserved first and last residue. A D gene is named only where the DNA matches it firmly. Expanded clones are given a class, and other clones once, few, many or no size at all.

j_call d_call clone_size v_call cdr3_aa cdr3_nt
TRBJ1-3 . . TRBV7-2 CASSAEHSGNTIYF TGTGCCAGCAGCGCGGAACACTCTGGAAACACCATATATTTT
TRBJ2-5 . . TRBV2 CASSDPVETQYF TGTGCCAGCAGTGATCCCGTGGAGACCCAGTACTTC
TRBJ2-1 TRBD2 . TRBV2 CASSDRGAGGVLGDEQFF TGTGCCAGCAGTGACAGAGGAGCGGGAGGCGTTCTTGGGGATGAGCAGTTCTTC
TRBJ2-5 TRBD1 . TRBV27 CASSFLGTGVVGGETQYF TGTGCCAGCAGTTTCCTCGGGACAGGGGTGGTCGGAGGGGAGACCCAGTACTTC
TRBJ2-7 . . TRBV7-3 CASSQTASGEQYF TGTGCCAGCAGCCAAACGGCCTCGGGGGAGCAGTACTTC
TRBJ2-1 . . TRBV9 CASSVAGYPNEQFF TGTGCCAGCAGCGTAGCAGGGTACCCCAATGAGCAGTTCTTC
TRBJ2-7 TRBD1 . TRBV19 CASSTRDSIYEQYF TGTGCCAGTAGTACCCGGGACAGTATTTACGAGCAGTACTTC
TRBJ2-7 . . TRBV4-1 CASSHSPGDYPYEQYF TGCGCCAGCAGCCACTCCCCTGGAGACTACCCCTACGAGCAGTACTTC
TRBJ2-2 . . TRBV21-1 CASSKPQGDPNTGELFF TGTGCCAGCAGCAAACCCCAGGGCGACCCGAACACCGGGGAGCTGTTTTTT
TRBJ2-1 TRBD2 . TRBV6-6 CASRVHSGSVYNEQFF TGTGCCAGCAGAGTTCATAGCGGGAGCGTCTACAATGAGCAGTTCTTC
TRBJ2-7 . once TRBV30 CAWSASAGNYEQYF TGTGCCTGGAGTGCTTCCGCAGGGAACTACGAGCAGTACTTC
TRBJ1-1 . few TRBV28 CASNPGTEAFF TGTGCCAGCAATCCGGGGACTGAAGCTTTCTTT
TRBJ2-7 TRBD1 . TRBV5-4 CASSTRQGSYEQYF TGTGCCAGCAGCACCCGACAGGGGAGCTACGAGCAGTACTTC
TRBJ2-2 . few TRBV27 CASSTPGTGELFF TGTGCCAGCAGTACCCCCGGGACTGGGGAGCTGTTTTTT
TRBJ2-1 TRBD1 . TRBV10-3 CAISKDRARNNEQFF TGTGCCATCAGTAAGGACAGGGCCCGAAACAATGAGCAGTTCTTC
TRBJ1-1 . . TRBV9 CASSVNSYTEAFF TGTGCCAGCAGCGTAAACAGTTACACTGAAGCTTTCTTT
TRBJ2-3 TRBD2 . TRBV9 CASSLGLAAITDTQYF TGTGCCAGCAGCCTAGGACTAGCGGCTATCACAGATACGCAGTATTTT
TRBJ2-1 TRBD1 . TRBV29-1 CSASGQFEQFF TGCAGCGCATCGGGACAGTTTGAGCAGTTCTTC